A single sample gave rise to the 12 T cell receptor beta chains below, sequenced in a study of T cell repertoires in cytomegalovirus infection. Antigens for these TCRs are unknown. TCRdb reprocessed the reads via MiXCR and lists one record per CDR3 protein. Among about 110,000 distinct CDR3 sequences listed, 25% to 35% were seen once. The input for sequencing was CD8+ T cells from cultured PBMCs, taken from culture after CMV antigen stimulation. These receptor sequences come from a human donor in good health (CMV status not recorded). Some clones in this sample may be carry-over from other donors' samples.

This clonotype appeared many times. The chain carries TRBV5-4 and TRBJ2-3; tentative D call: TRBD2 (6 bases). The germline gives CDR1 SGHNT, CDR2 YYREEE (reference sequence). V lost 2 bases and J lost 4, with 8 bases in between. The CDR3 runs 13 residues. The CDR3 protein is CASSFGGADTQYF. The CDR3 nucleotides read TGTGCCAGCAGCTTTGGCGGGGCAGATACGCAGTATTTT.

As to this clonotype: A much larger clonotype is one base distant, so this may be a read error. The J gene is TRBJ2-5, the V gene TRBV7-6; 13 nucleotides agree with TRBD2. Germline CDR1 is SGHVS and CDR2 is FNYEAQ. The CDR3 spans 15 residues. Here the CDR3 reads CTSSPGTSGEETQYF. The CDR3 DNA follows: TGTACCAGCAGTCCCGGGACTAGCGGGGAAGAGACCCAGTACTTC.

The V and J genes are TRBV27 and TRBJ1-1, with 7 bases matching TRBD1. Trimming took 3 bases from V and 5 from J; bases not matched to a gene: 6. Germline loops: CDR1 MNHEY, CDR2 SMNVEV (reference sequence). This CDR3 has 14 amino acids. CDR3 sequence (DNA): TGTGCCAGCAGTTTCGGTGGGACAGCTACTGAAGCTTTCTTT. Residues: CASSFGGTATEAFF.

This clonotype was picked up a small number of times. This chain uses TRBV28 with TRBJ2-7; TRBD1 might be the D (6 bases). Looked up from germline, CDR1 is MDHEN and CDR2 is SYDVKM. Trimming left V 4 bases short and J 7 bases short, with 23 bases between. This CDR3 comprises 16 residues. CDR3 amino acids: CASSSPITGIPWEQYF. In DNA, the CDR3 is TGTGCCAGCAGTTCTCCCATCACAGGGATCCCCTGGGAGCAGTACTTC.

V is TRBV4-3 and J is TRBJ2-2; D unclear. The V end was cut by 8 bases, the J end by 3 bases, with 13 bases between. CDR3 length: 14 amino acids. Looked up from germline, CDR1 is LGHNA and CDR2 is YSLEER. In DNA, the CDR3 is TGCGCCAGCGAGAGAACACCTTACACCGGGGAGCTGTTTTTT. Protein sequence: CASERTPYTGELFF.

The V gene is TRBV7-9, the J gene TRBJ2-5, with a weak D call TRBD1 (6 bases). From germline, CDR1 is SEHNR and CDR2 FQNEAQ (reference sequence). V was shortened by 6 bases and J by 0 bases, with 14 bases between the two germline ends. CDR3 length equals 15 residues. This chain's CDR3 is CASSVRDKHQETQYF. In nucleotides, the CDR3 is TGTGCCAGCAGTGTCCGGGACAAGCACCAAGAGACCCAGTACTTC.

This clonotype was detected only once. J is TRBJ1-1 and V is TRBV7-4, with 11 bases matching TRBD1. This CDR3 region has 16 residues. In germline, CDR1 is SGHVT, CDR2 SQSDAQ. Unmatched junction bases numbered 3, after V lost 2 bases and J lost 1 base. The CDR3 reads CASSLLGQGENTEAFF. CDR3 coding DNA: TGTGCCAGCAGCTTATTGGGACAGGGGGAGAACACTGAAGCTTTCTTT.

J is TRBJ2-7 and V is TRBV12-3 or TRBV12-4; D is possibly TRBD2 (5 bases). The CDR3 extends over 13 amino acids. V dropped 6 bases and J dropped 4 bases, with 13 bases sitting between them. The CDR3 sequence: CASRAGLTYEQYF. For the CDR3, the DNA is TGTGCCAGCAGGGCGGGCCTCACTTACGAGCAGTACTTC.

This clonotype has only a few counts. The chain recombines TRBV7-8 with TRBJ2-3, with 8 bases aligning to TRBD2. There are 16 residues in the CDR3. V was clipped by 4 bases and J by 0 bases; unmatched bases: 6. Germline loops: CDR1 SGHVS, CDR2 FQNEAQ. The CDR3, as DNA: TGTGCCAGCAGCTCCTTAGCGGGGATTAGCACAGATACGCAGTATTTT. Protein sequence: CASSSLAGISTDTQYF.

The chain uses TRBV19 and TRBJ2-2; 8 positions agree with TRBD2. Trimming removed 3 bases from V and 6 bases from J; junction bases left unmatched: 6. CDR3 length: 15 residues. In germline, CDR1 is LNHDA, CDR2 SQIVND (reference sequence). The CDR3 DNA follows: TGTGCCAGTAGTATCGGGACTAGGAGTTCCGGGGAGCTGTTTTTT. Encoded protein: CASSIGTRSSGELFF. The full variable domain, completed using reference TRBV19 and TRBJ2-2, is DGGITQSPKYLFRKEGQNVTLSCEQNLNHDAMYWYRQDPGQGLRLIYYSQIVNDFQKGDIAEGYSVSREKKESFPLTVTSAQKNPTAFYLCASSIGTRSSGELFFGEGSRLTVL.

The CDR3 DNA sequence: TGCGCCAGCTCCACAGAGTACCAAGAGACCCAGTACTTC. Translating it yields CASSTEYQETQYF. The chain combines TRBV5-1 with TRBJ2-5, with no clear D. V was pared by 7 bases and J by 0 bases, with 10 bases between. From germline, CDR1 is SGHRS and CDR2 YFSETQ. The CDR3 covers 13 residues.

V usage is TRBV6-6 and J usage is TRBJ2-7, with a possible D match to TRBD2 (5 bases). This CDR3 comprises 14 residues. Germline V gene sequence: CDR1 MNHNY, CDR2 SVGAGI (reference sequence). Trimming removed 5 bases at V and 4 bases at J, with 15 bases between. The CDR3 is CASSQLGPPYEQYF. DNA of the CDR3: TGTGCCAGCAGTCAACTAGGGCCACCTTACGAGCAGTACTTC.